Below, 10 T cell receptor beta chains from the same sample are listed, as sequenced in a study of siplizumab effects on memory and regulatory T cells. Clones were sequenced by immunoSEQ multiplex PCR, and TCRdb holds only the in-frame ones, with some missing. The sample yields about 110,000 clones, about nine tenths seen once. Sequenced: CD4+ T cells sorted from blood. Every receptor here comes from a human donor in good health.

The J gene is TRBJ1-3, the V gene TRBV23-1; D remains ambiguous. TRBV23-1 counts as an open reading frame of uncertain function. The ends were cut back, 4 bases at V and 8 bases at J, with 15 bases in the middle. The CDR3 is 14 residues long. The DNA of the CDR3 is TGCGCCAGCAGTCCCGAACAGCCGGGAGACACCATATATTTT. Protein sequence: CASSPEQPGDTIYF.

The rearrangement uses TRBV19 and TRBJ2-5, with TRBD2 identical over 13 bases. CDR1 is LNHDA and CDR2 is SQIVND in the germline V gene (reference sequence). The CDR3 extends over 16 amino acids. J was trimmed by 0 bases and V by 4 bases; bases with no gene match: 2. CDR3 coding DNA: TGTGCCAGTAGTACGGGACTAGCGGGGTACCAAGAGACCCAGTACTTC. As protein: CASSTGLAGYQETQYF.

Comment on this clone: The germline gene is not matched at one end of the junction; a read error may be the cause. The CDR3 here is CSALAGGVPLF. The DNA for the CDR3 is TGCAGTGCTTTAGCGGGAGGCGTCCCGCTCTTC. The chain joins TRBV20-1 to TRBJ2-1; 10 bases agree with TRBD2. This CDR3 is 11 amino acids long. Germline assignment: CDR1 DFQATT and CDR2 SNEGSKA (reference sequence).

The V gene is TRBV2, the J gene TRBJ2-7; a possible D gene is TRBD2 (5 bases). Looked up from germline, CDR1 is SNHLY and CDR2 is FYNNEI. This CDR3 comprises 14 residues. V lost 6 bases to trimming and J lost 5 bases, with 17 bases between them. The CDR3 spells CASRANGVWDEQYF. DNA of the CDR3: TGTGCCAGCAGAGCAAACGGGGTTTGGGACGAGCAGTACTTC. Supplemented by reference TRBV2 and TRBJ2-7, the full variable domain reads EPEVTQTPSHQVTQMGQEVILRCVPISNHLYFYWYRQILGQKVEFLVSFYNNEISEKSEIFDDQFSVERPDGSNFTLKIRSTKLEDSAMYFCASRANGVWDEQYFGPGTRLTVT.

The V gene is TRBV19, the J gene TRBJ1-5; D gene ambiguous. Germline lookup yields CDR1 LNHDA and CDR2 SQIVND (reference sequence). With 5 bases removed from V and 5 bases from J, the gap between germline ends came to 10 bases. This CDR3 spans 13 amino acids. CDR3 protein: CASSYGGYQPQHF. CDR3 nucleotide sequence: TGTGCCAGTAGTTATGGAGGGTATCAGCCCCAGCATTTT. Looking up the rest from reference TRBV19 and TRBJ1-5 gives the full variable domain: DGGITQSPKYLFRKEGQNVTLSCEQNLNHDAMYWYRQDPGQGLRLIYYSQIVNDFQKGDIAEGYSVSREKKESFPLTVTSAQKNPTAFYLCASSYGGYQPQHFGDGTRLSIL.

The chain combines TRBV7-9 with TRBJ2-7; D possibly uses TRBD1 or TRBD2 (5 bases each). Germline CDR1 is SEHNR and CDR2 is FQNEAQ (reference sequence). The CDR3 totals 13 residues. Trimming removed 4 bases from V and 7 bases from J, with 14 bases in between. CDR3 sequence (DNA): TGTGCCAGCAGCTCCCCGGGGCTGTATGAGCAGTACTTC. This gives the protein CASSSPGLYEQYF. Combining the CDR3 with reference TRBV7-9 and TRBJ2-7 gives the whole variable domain DTGVSQNPRHKITKRGQNVTFRCDPISEHNRLYWYRQTLGQGPEFLTYFQNEAQLEKSRLLSDRFSAERPKGSFSTLEIQRTEQGDSAMYLCASSSPGLYEQYFGPGTRLTVT.

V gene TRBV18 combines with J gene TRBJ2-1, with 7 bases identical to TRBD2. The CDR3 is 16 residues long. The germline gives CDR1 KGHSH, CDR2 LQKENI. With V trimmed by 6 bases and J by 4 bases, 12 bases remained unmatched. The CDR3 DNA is TGTGCCAGCTCTAATCGGAACGGGAGGTATTACAATGAGCAGTTCTTC. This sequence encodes CASSNRNGRYYNEQFF.

In nucleotides, the CDR3 is TGCAGCGTTGAAGGGACAGGGCTCTATGGCTACACCTTC. Residues: CSVEGTGLYGYTF. This chain links TRBV29-1 with TRBJ1-2; 8 nucleotides match TRBD1. J was trimmed by 4 bases and V by 1 base; bases with no gene match: 2. CDR1 is SQVTM and CDR2 is ANQGSEA in the germline V gene. The CDR3 runs to 13 residues.

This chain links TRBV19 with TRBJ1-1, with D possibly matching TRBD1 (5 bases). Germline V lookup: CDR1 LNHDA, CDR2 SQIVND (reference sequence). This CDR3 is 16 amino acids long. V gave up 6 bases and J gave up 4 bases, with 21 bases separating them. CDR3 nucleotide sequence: TGTGCCAGTAGGTCATTAGCAGGGTACAGGTCCACTGAAGCTTTCTTT. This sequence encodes CASRSLAGYRSTEAFF.

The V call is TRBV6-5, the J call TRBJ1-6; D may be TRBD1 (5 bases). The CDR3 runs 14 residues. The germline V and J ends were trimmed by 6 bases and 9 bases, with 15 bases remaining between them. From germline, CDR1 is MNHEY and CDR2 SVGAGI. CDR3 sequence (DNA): TGTGCCAGCAGACGGGACGGAGAAATTTCACCCCTCCACTTT. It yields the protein CASRRDGEISPLHF.